These 21 T cell receptor beta chains came from one sample sequenced in a study of T cell responses to AZD1222 COVID-19 vaccine. Sequencing was performed with immunoSEQ multiplex PCR; in TCRdb, only in-frame clones are kept and a portion is missing. This table holds 130,000 to 150,000 clones, more than 75% found once. This specimen was peripheral blood, taken on day 0 of AZD1222 vaccination. The source of these receptors is an adult in good health.

The V and J genes are TRBV7-2 and TRBJ2-2; maybe TRBD2 (6 bases). V dropped 3 bases and J dropped 6 bases, with 11 bases sitting between them. This CDR3 is 14 amino acids long. CDR1 is SGHTA, CDR2 FQGNSA, per germline. CDR3 protein: CASSFQAGSGELFF. The CDR3 DNA follows: TGTGCCAGCAGCTTCCAGGCGGGGTCCGGGGAGCTGTTTTTT.

The chain is built from TRBV6-6 and TRBJ1-1; possibly TRBD1 for D (6 bases). The V gene's germline CDR1 is MNHNY and CDR2 SVGAGI (reference sequence). The CDR3 length is 14 residues. The V gene lost 8 bases and the J gene lost 4 bases, with 17 bases spanning the gap. CDR3 region: CASCETGRGTEAFF. The CDR3 DNA follows: TGTGCCAGCTGTGAGACAGGAAGGGGCACTGAAGCTTTCTTT.

This clone was observed once. This chain's CDR3 is CASRSQGLASGTGELFF. The CDR3 bases are TGTGCCAGCAGGTCTCAAGGCTTGGCTAGCGGCACCGGGGAGCTGTTTTTT. The chain recombines TRBV7-2 with TRBJ2-2; 7 nucleotides agree with TRBD2. In germline, CDR1 is SGHTA, CDR2 FQGNSA. V was pared by 6 bases and J by 4 bases, with 14 bases of the junction left unmatched. This CDR3 contains 17 residues.

This chain joins TRBV7-2 and TRBJ2-3; TRBD1 aligns across 11 bases. The CDR3 spans 17 residues. Germline V gene data show CDR1 as SGHTA and CDR2 as FQGNSA. V lost 5 bases to trimming and J lost 3 bases; unmatched junction nucleotides: 10. The DNA of the CDR3 is TGTGCCAGCAGCGTAAATGCCGGGACAGGGGGTACAGATACGCAGTATTTT. Translating gives CASSVNAGTGGTDTQYF. The whole variable domain, remainder taken from reference TRBV7-2 and TRBJ2-3, is GAGVSQSPSNKVTEKGKDVELRCDPISGHTALYWYRQSLGQGLEFLIYFQGNSAPDKSGLPSDRFSAERTGGSVSTLTIQRTQQEDSAVYLCASSVNAGTGGTDTQYFGPGTRLTVL.

This clone was seen a handful of times. The V and J genes are TRBV7-9 and TRBJ1-2; maybe TRBD1 (6 bases). The CDR3 extends over 13 amino acids. The V and J ends lost 1 base and 8 bases respectively, with 11 bases between them. CDR1 SEHNR and CDR2 FQNEAQ come from the germline V gene (reference sequence). The CDR3 here is CASSLVGGWGYTF. The CDR3 DNA reads as TGTGCCAGCAGCTTAGTCGGGGGCTGGGGCTACACCTTC.

The rearrangement links TRBV19 to TRBJ1-2; 8 bases are a match to TRBD1. This CDR3 contains 13 residues. Trimming removed 6 bases from V and 3 bases from J; junction bases left unmatched: 3. Germline V gene lookup returns CDR1 LNHDA and CDR2 SQIVND (reference sequence). CDR3 sequence (DNA): TGTGCCAGTAGGATACAGGGGGACTATGGCTACACCTTC. Its translation is CASRIQGDYGYTF.

This clone occurred once. V and J are TRBV9 and TRBJ2-2, with TRBD1 identical over 9 bases. The V gene end was trimmed by 0 bases and the J gene end by 12 bases; junction bases not matched to a gene: 3. This CDR3 comprises 13 residues. Germline loops: CDR1 SGDLS, CDR2 YYNGEE. The CDR3 DNA reads TGTGCCAGCAGCGTAGAGGGGACAGGGAAGCTGTTTTTT. Its protein product is CASSVEGTGKLFF.

The rearrangement links TRBV2 to TRBJ2-3, with D uncertain. The V end lost 8 bases, the J end lost 5 bases, and 8 bases lay between the germline ends. Germline V gene data show CDR1 as SNHLY and CDR2 as FYNNEI. The CDR3 spans 11 residues. CDR3 DNA sequence: TGTGCCAGCTCAATATTAGATACGCAGTATTTT. This encodes CASSILDTQYF.

This clone appeared once. The chain combines TRBV6-2 or TRBV6-3 with TRBJ1-2, with D maybe TRBD1 (5 bases). CDR3 length: 14 residues. Germline V lookup: CDR1 MNHEY, CDR2 SVGEGT. The V end was cut by 7 bases, the J end by 3 bases, with 15 bases between. The CDR3: CASTPDSSHYGYTF. The CDR3 DNA sequence: TGTGCCAGCACCCCCGACAGTTCTCACTATGGCTACACCTTC.

This chain links TRBV7-2 with TRBJ2-7; D gene ambiguous. CDR1 is SGHTA and CDR2 is FQGNSA in the germline V gene. V lost 1 base and J lost 7, with 14 bases in between. This CDR3 has 14 amino acids. The CDR3 DNA sequence: TGTGCCAGCAGCTTAGTCGGCCAACTGGGGGAGCAGTACTTC. Its protein product is CASSLVGQLGEQYF.

This clone was seen a few times. V gene TRBV4-3 combines with J gene TRBJ1-4; D gene unclear. Germline V lookup: CDR1 LGHNA, CDR2 YSLEER. With 4 bases removed from V and 7 bases from J, the gap between germline ends came to 16 bases. The CDR3 has 15 amino acids. The CDR3 protein is CASSPRFGNTEKLFF. As DNA, the CDR3 is TGCGCCAGCAGCCCTAGGTTCGGGAACACTGAAAAACTGTTTTTT.

The chain has TRBV7-6 and TRBJ1-6, with D unresolved. The CDR3 runs to 17 residues. V lost 0 bases and J 7 bases, leaving 16 bases between the germline ends. Germline V lookup: CDR1 SGHVS, CDR2 FNYEAQ. The CDR3 DNA reads TGTGCCAGCAGCTTAGCTCCGTCCGAGGGTACCAATTCACCCCTCCACTTT. This encodes CASSLAPSEGTNSPLHF.

Turning to this clone: At one of its ends the junction is not consistent with the germline gene, which may arise from a read error. This same CDR3 is encoded by further DNA sequences in the sample. The chain joins TRBV24-1 to TRBJ2-7; 9 nucleotides line up with TRBD2. CDR3 length: 16 residues. Germline-derived CDR1 and CDR2 are KGHDR and SFDVKD. CDR3 loop: CATSDSVTSGPYEQYF. In DNA, the CDR3 is TGTGCCACCAGTGACTCCGTGACTAGCGGTCCCTACGAGCAGTACTTT.

The chain employs TRBV27 and TRBJ1-2, with 7 bases aligning to TRBD1. V was clipped by 5 bases and J by 2 bases; unmatched bases: 11. The CDR3 spans 16 residues. CDR1 is MNHEY, CDR2 SMNVEV, per germline (reference sequence). CDR3 nucleotide sequence: TGTGCCAGCAGTACTAGTGGACAGGCTTGGAACTATGGCTACACCTTC. This codes for CASSTSGQAWNYGYTF.

This chain's CDR3 is CASSFGMRGSSYNSPLHF. CDR3 DNA: TGTGCCAGCAGTTTCGGGATGAGGGGGAGTTCCTATAATTCACCCCTCCACTTT. The chain employs TRBV6-2 or TRBV6-3 and TRBJ1-6, with a weak D call TRBD1 (6 bases). The V gene's germline CDR1 is MNHEY and CDR2 SVGEGT. The CDR3 extends over 18 amino acids. Trimming stripped 4 bases from V and 1 base from J, with 17 bases between.

The table lists this clone with a count of one. The rearrangement uses TRBV5-4 and TRBJ2-7; a possible D gene is TRBD2 (6 bases). The germline V gene has CDR1 SGHNT and CDR2 YYREEE (reference sequence). This CDR3 is built from 15 residues. V was clipped by 3 bases and J by 7 bases, with 20 bases between them. The CDR3 loop is CASSSGTGRRGEQYF. CDR3 in DNA: TGTGCCAGCAGCTCGGGGACTGGCCGGAGGGGAGAGCAGTACTTC.

This clone was seen only once. The chain recombines TRBV10-3 with TRBJ1-6; D gene ambiguous. This CDR3 has 16 residues. Deletions cut 0 bases from V and 7 bases from J, with 13 bases between. Germline V gene lookup returns CDR1 ENHRY and CDR2 SYGVKD. The CDR3 DNA is TGTGCCATCAGTGAGTCTTTTCGGGTGGAGAATTCACCCCTCCACTTT. Residues: CAISESFRVENSPLHF.

This clone occurred once. The rearrangement uses TRBV4-1 and TRBJ1-2, with D possibly being TRBD1 (6 bases). In germline, CDR1 is MGHRA, CDR2 YSYEKL. Trimming stripped 1 base from V and 0 bases from J, with 18 bases between. The CDR3 has 18 amino acids. The CDR3 bases are TGCGCCAGCAGCCAAGTCTCCCCTCCGACAGGAGCTAACTATGGCTACACCTTC. Translating gives CASSQVSPPTGANYGYTF.

The rearrangement joins TRBV7-9 to TRBJ1-1, with TRBD1 matching 8 bases. The CDR3 contains 16 residues. Germline assignment: CDR1 SEHNR and CDR2 FQNEAQ (reference sequence). V gave up 2 bases and J gave up 0 bases; unmatched junction bases: 5. CDR3 DNA: TGTGCCAGCAGCTTACAGGGGGCCTGGATGAACACTGAAGCTTTCTTT. It is translated as CASSLQGAWMNTEAFF.

This chain joins TRBV5-4 and TRBJ1-3, with 7 bases fitting TRBD1. Germline assignment: CDR1 SGHNT and CDR2 YYREEE (reference sequence). This CDR3 region has 15 residues. The J segment lost 4 bases and the V segment lost 4 bases, leaving 8 bases of the junction unmatched. CDR3 amino acids: CASSTDRAPGNTIYF. CDR3 in DNA: TGTGCCAGCAGCACAGACAGGGCGCCCGGAAACACCATATATTTT.

The rearrangement joins TRBV3-1 (or the pseudogene TRBV3-2) to TRBJ2-1; 14 bases are a match to TRBD2. The germline V gene encodes CDR1 LGHDT and CDR2 YNNKEL (reference sequence). CDR3 length: 17 amino acids. V was pared by 1 base and J by 9 bases, with 8 bases of the junction left unmatched. The CDR3 spells CASSQAVTSGGEGEQFF. The CDR3 nucleotides are TGTGCCAGCAGCCAAGCCGTGACTAGCGGGGGGGAAGGTGAGCAGTTCTTC.